The text below deals with one TCR beta chain. Its antigen is currently unknown. CDR1 is MDHEN and CDR2 is SYDVKM in the germline V gene. The CDR3 is 14 amino acids. Germline trimming cut 6 bases from V and 5 bases from J; bases unmatched to any gene: 9. This sample was taken from a study of regulatory dendritic cells for organ transplantation. Findings of the study overall: The most alloreactive TCR clonotypes were found in resting memory CD8+ cells.

The assay was immunoSEQ multiplex PCR, and TCRdb's table has in-frame clones only and misses some. The sample includes under 35,000 clones, approximately 86% of them seen just once. V usage is TRBV28 and J usage is TRBJ2-7, with TRBD1 identical over 8 bases. This TCR was sampled from a human donor in good health. The source material was naive CD8+ T cells from blood. The subset is: CD45RA+ naive T cells. CDR3 sequence: CASSIQGGSDEQYF. The CDR3 DNA reads TGTGCCAGCAGCATACAGGGGGGCTCGGACGAGCAGTACTTC.